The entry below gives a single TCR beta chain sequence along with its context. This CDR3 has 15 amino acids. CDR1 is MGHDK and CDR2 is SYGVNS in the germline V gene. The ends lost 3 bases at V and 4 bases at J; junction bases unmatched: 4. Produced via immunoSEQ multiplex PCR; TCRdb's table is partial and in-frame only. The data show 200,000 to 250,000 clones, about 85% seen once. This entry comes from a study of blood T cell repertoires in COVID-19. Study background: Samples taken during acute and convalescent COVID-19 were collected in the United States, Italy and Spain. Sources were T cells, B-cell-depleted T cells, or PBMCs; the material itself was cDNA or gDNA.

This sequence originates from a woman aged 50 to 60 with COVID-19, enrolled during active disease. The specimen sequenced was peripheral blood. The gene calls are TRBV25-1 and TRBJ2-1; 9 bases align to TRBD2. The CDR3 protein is CASSDRTSVYNEQFF. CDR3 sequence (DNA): TGTGCCAGCAGTGACAGGACTAGCGTATACAATGAGCAGTTCTTC.